This entry lists 32 T cell receptor beta chains sequenced from one sample in a study of T cells after yellow fever vaccination. TCRdb passed the 5' RACE reads through MiXCR, listing each CDR3 protein once. The table records about 500,000 distinct CDR3 sequences, 17% of them present only once. This sample comprised PBMCs, obtained 4 to 6 days after the first yellow fever vaccination. The receptors were gathered from a man younger than 35 who received the YFV17D yellow fever vaccine.

This clonotype has only a few counts. The V and J genes are TRBV7-3 and TRBJ2-1; 10 bases match TRBD1. Germline values: CDR1 SGHTA, CDR2 FQGTGA. V lost 5 bases, J lost 7 bases, and 14 bases stayed unmatched. This CDR3 region has 17 residues. Here the CDR3 DNA reads TGTGCCAGCAGCACACGACAGGGGGCCACTTTGGAAAATGAGCAGTTCTTC. Protein sequence: CASSTRQGATLENEQFF.

This clonotype was detected a few times. Here the CDR3 reads CASSALTRYEQYV. CDR3 nucleotide sequence: TGTGCCAGCAGTGCTTTAACGAGGTACGAGCAGTACGTC. The rearrangement uses TRBV6-6 and TRBJ2-7; D gene unclear. Trimming removed 5 bases from V and 4 bases from J, with 12 bases in between. The CDR3 length is 13 residues. The germline gives CDR1 MNHNY, CDR2 SVGAGI (reference sequence).

This clonotype was found a few times. J is TRBJ1-6 and V is TRBV4-1, with 9 bases aligning to TRBD1. Germline-derived CDR1 and CDR2 are MGHRA and YSYEKL. The CDR3 sequence is 16 residues long. Unmatched junction bases numbered 7, after V lost 0 bases and J lost 10 bases. The CDR3 sequence: CASSQDHGTGQSPLHF. As DNA, the CDR3 is TGCGCCAGCAGCCAAGACCATGGGACAGGGCAATCACCCCTCCACTTT.

V usage is TRBV5-1 and J usage is TRBJ1-5; D is unresolved. Trimming shortened V by 0 bases and J by 4 bases, and 8 bases separated the two germline ends. This CDR3 is 14 amino acids long. Germline loops: CDR1 SGHRS, CDR2 YFSETQ. The CDR3, as DNA: TGCGCCAGCAGCTTGGCAGCGGGGAATCAGCCCCAGCATTTT. It encodes CASSLAAGNQPQHF. The variable domain in full, completed from reference TRBV5-1 and TRBJ1-5, reads KAGVTQTPRYLIKTRGQQVTLSCSPISGHRSVSWYQQTPGQGLQFLFEYFSETQRNKGNFPGRFSGRQFSNSRSEMNVSTLELGDSALYLCASSLAAGNQPQHFGDGTRLSIL.

This clonotype showed up just a few times. J is TRBJ2-3 and V is TRBV5-6; 7 bases are shared with TRBD1. CDR1 is SGHDT and CDR2 is YYEEEE in the germline V gene. The CDR3 spans 12 residues. Trimming removed 4 bases from V and 8 bases from J; junction bases left unmatched: 4. CDR3 DNA sequence: TGTGCCAGCAGCCAGGACAGGAGTACGCAGTATTTT. The encoded protein is CASSQDRSTQYF.

The genes are TRBV7-3 and TRBJ2-4, with 7 bases fitting TRBD1. The CDR3 sequence is 13 residues long. Germline V CDR1 and CDR2: SGHTA, FQGTGA. V lost 4 bases, J lost 6 bases, and 3 bases stayed unmatched. This CDR3 reads CASSSRQGNIQYF. In DNA form, the CDR3 reads TGTGCCAGCAGCTCCAGACAGGGAAACATTCAGTACTTC.

The chain is built from TRBV7-6 and TRBJ2-1, with 8 bases lining up with TRBD2. Germline V gene data show CDR1 as SGHVS and CDR2 as FNYEAQ. The V and J ends lost 3 bases and 5 bases, in that order; junction bases with no gene match: 9. CDR3 length equals 16 residues. The CDR3 DNA reads as TGTGCCAGCAGCTTTCGCGGTCGCGGGAGGAACAATGAGCAGTTCTTC. It specifies CASSFRGRGRNNEQFF. Complete variable domain (other parts from reference TRBV7-6 and TRBJ2-1): GAGVSQSPRYKVTKRGQDVALRCDPISGHVSLYWYRQALGQGPEFLTYFNYEAQQDKSGLPNDRFSAERPEGSISTLTIQRTEQRDSAMYRCASSFRGRGRNNEQFFGPGTRLTVL.

This clonotype was recorded a few times. This chain joins TRBV4-3 and TRBJ2-1; D gene unclear. The CDR3 runs to 15 residues. Germline V lookup: CDR1 LGHNA, CDR2 YSLEER. V shed 4 bases and J shed 6 bases, with 16 bases lying between them. The CDR3 loop reads CASSPGGVPLNEQFF. In DNA form, the CDR3 reads TGCGCCAGCAGCCCGGGCGGAGTCCCCCTCAATGAGCAGTTCTTC.

This clonotype has ten or more counts. The chain employs TRBV4-1 and TRBJ2-2; D gene uncertain. This CDR3 region has 18 residues. V lost 1 base to trimming and J lost 2 bases, with 17 bases between them. Germline V gives CDR1 MGHRA, CDR2 YSYEKL. CDR3 coding DNA: TGCGCCAGCAGCCAAGGTCTACGGGCCTCTCGTAACACCGGGGAGCTGTTTTTT. The encoded protein is CASSQGLRASRNTGELFF.

In this sample, this clonotype turned up a few times. The rearrangement links TRBV6-2 or TRBV6-3 to TRBJ1-4; a possible D gene is TRBD1 (5 bases). Looked up from germline, CDR1 is MNHEY and CDR2 is SVGEGT. The V end was cut by 0 bases, the J end by 6 bases, with 11 bases between. The CDR3 length is 15 residues. The CDR3: CASSYSNRRHEKLFF. The CDR3 DNA is TGTGCCAGCAGTTACTCGAACAGGCGCCATGAAAAACTGTTTTTT.

This clonotype turned up a few times. This chain links TRBV7-9 with TRBJ1-5; D not certain. This CDR3 comprises 15 residues. The V gene lost 3 bases and the J gene lost 3 bases, with 12 bases spanning the gap. The germline V gene has CDR1 SEHNR and CDR2 FQNEAQ (reference sequence). Here the CDR3 reads CASSFGRRPNQPQHF. CDR3 sequence (DNA): TGTGCCAGCAGCTTTGGCAGGAGACCCAATCAGCCCCAGCATTTT.

The J gene is TRBJ2-7, the V gene TRBV29-1; D not certain. Germline V gene data show CDR1 as SQVTM and CDR2 as ANQGSEA. The CDR3 is 10 residues long. The CDR3 DNA follows: TGCCCTAAGCGAATTTACGAGCAGTACTTC. Translation gives CPKRIYEQYF.

The table lists this clonotype with a few counts. V gene TRBV11-1 combines with J gene TRBJ2-5, with D possibly being TRBD2 (6 bases). The CDR3 is 17 amino acids. V shed 4 bases and J shed 1 base, with 19 bases lying between them. The germline V gene encodes CDR1 SGHAT and CDR2 FQDESV (reference sequence). The CDR3 DNA is TGTGCCAGCAGCTCGGTCCGGGGGACGATCCGCCAAGAGACCCAGTACTTC. It specifies CASSSVRGTIRQETQYF.

The V call is TRBV7-2, the J call TRBJ2-5; unclear D gene. CDR3 length: 14 residues. The germline V gene encodes CDR1 SGHTA and CDR2 FQGNSA. Deletions cut 0 bases from V and 4 bases from J, with 9 bases between. CDR3 loop: CASSLADQTETQYF. For the CDR3, the DNA is TGTGCCAGCAGCTTAGCGGACCAAACAGAGACCCAGTACTTC.

J is TRBJ1-6 and V is TRBV5-1, with no clear D. Trimming stripped 0 bases from V and 12 bases from J, with 7 bases between. The germline V gene has CDR1 SGHRS and CDR2 YFSETQ. The CDR3 totals 12 residues. The CDR3 bases are TGCGCCAGCAGCTTGGACCGGAGACCCCTCCACTTT. Amino acids: CASSLDRRPLHF.

CDR3 residues: CASGFPNSGNTIYF. CDR3 in DNA: TGTGCTAGTGGTTTCCCGAACTCTGGAAACACCATATATTTT. The chain employs TRBV12-5 and TRBJ1-3; D gene unclear. This CDR3 has 14 residues. Per the germline V gene, CDR1 is LGHNT and CDR2 is FRNRAP. Trimming left V 3 bases short and J 0 bases short, with 6 bases between.

The rearrangement links TRBV3-1 to TRBJ2-7; D may be TRBD2 (6 bases). The CDR3 covers 16 residues. V lost 4 bases and J lost 4, with 20 bases in between. CDR1 LGHDT and CDR2 YNNKEL come from the germline V gene (reference sequence). The CDR3 DNA sequence: TGTGCCAGCAGCCCGAGCGGACCCGGGAGACTATACGAGCAGTACGTC. Its protein is CASSPSGPGRLYEQYV.

This clonotype has just a few counts. The chain is built from TRBV5-6 and TRBJ2-3, with no clear D. CDR1 is SGHDT and CDR2 is YYEEEE in the germline V gene. This CDR3 has 14 amino acids. V was pared by 4 bases and J by 4 bases, with 13 bases between. The CDR3 protein is CASSPITGPDTQYF. CDR3 coding DNA: TGTGCCAGCAGCCCCATCACGGGCCCAGATACGCAGTATTTT.

The chain carries TRBV6-4 and TRBJ2-1; possibly TRBD2 for D (6 bases). The CDR3 spans 13 residues. Trimming pared 0 bases from V and 8 bases from J, leaving 8 bases between. CDR1 MRHNA and CDR2 SNTAGT come from the germline V gene. CDR3 loop: CASSDSPGDEQFF. DNA for the CDR3: TGTGCCAGCAGTGACTCCCCGGGGGATGAGCAGTTCTTC.

This clonotype was counted only a few times. The CDR3 DNA follows: TGCAGTGCCCATTGGGACGGCGCAGATACGCAGTATTTT. It translates to CSAHWDGADTQYF. The chain recombines TRBV20-1 with TRBJ2-3, with D perhaps matching TRBD1 or TRBD2 (5 bases each). Deletions cut 6 bases from V and 4 bases from J, with 14 bases between. The CDR3 is 13 residues long. The germline V gene has CDR1 DFQATT and CDR2 SNEGSKA (reference sequence).

This clonotype has more than one count but fewer than ten. This chain joins TRBV9 and TRBJ2-3; a possible D gene is TRBD2 (6 bases). Trimming pared 3 bases from V and 2 bases from J, leaving 13 bases between. This CDR3 contains 15 residues. Germline loops: CDR1 SGDLS, CDR2 YYNGEE. DNA for the CDR3: TGTGCCAGCAGCGCCCGCGCGGGGACCACAGATACGCAGTATTTT. It specifies CASSARAGTTDTQYF.

The V gene is TRBV25-1, the J gene TRBJ2-1; D assignment may be TRBD1 or TRBD2 (5 bases each). The CDR3 is 16 residues long. V was trimmed by 9 bases and J by 9 bases, leaving 27 bases between them. CDR1 MGHDK and CDR2 SYGVNS come from the germline V gene. CDR3 bases: TGTGCCAGTGGGGGATACAGGCCCCAAACGGTAACTGAGCAGTTCTTC. Its translation: CASGGYRPQTVTEQFF.

This clonotype showed up just a few times. The genes are TRBV5-1 and TRBJ2-3; 10 bases align to TRBD2. The germline V gene encodes CDR1 SGHRS and CDR2 YFSETQ. The CDR3 length is 15 residues. The junction had 5 bases not matched to a gene; V was cut back by 2 bases and J by 5 bases. The chain's CDR3 is CASSLRLAGEDTQYF. The CDR3 coding sequence is TGCGCCAGCAGCTTAAGGCTAGCGGGGGAAGATACGCAGTATTTT.

This clonotype was seen at least ten times. V usage is TRBV5-1 and J usage is TRBJ2-1; D assignment may be TRBD1 or TRBD2 (6 bases each). The germline gives CDR1 SGHRS, CDR2 YFSETQ. This CDR3 contains 14 residues. The ends were cut back, 3 bases at V and 7 bases at J, with 14 bases in the middle. CDR3 sequence: CASSSRGPRNEQFF. The CDR3 coding sequence is TGCGCCAGCAGCTCCCGGGGGCCGAGGAATGAGCAGTTCTTC.

In its sample, this clonotype was seen a few times. The chain uses TRBV20-1 and TRBJ1-6; D ambiguous. Germline-derived CDR1 and CDR2 are DFQATT and SNEGSKA (reference sequence). Trimming pared 1 base from V and 9 bases from J, leaving 10 bases between. The CDR3 covers 13 residues. CDR3 in amino acids: CSARGGLSSPLHF. The CDR3 DNA sequence: TGCAGTGCTAGAGGCGGACTATCTTCACCCCTCCACTTT.

This clonotype was seen more than once but under ten times. This chain links TRBV6-1 with TRBJ1-2; no definite D call. The germline V and J ends were trimmed by 0 bases and 4 bases, with 12 bases remaining between them. The CDR3 totals 15 residues. Germline values: CDR1 MNHNS, CDR2 SASEGT. As DNA, the CDR3 is TGTGCCAGCAGTGAAGCGAGCGGCAGACCCTATGGCTACACCTTC. Its protein product is CASSEASGRPYGYTF.

The chain joins TRBV5-1 to TRBJ1-1; perhaps TRBD1 as D (5 bases). Trimming shortened V by 3 bases and J by 7 bases, and 25 bases separated the two germline ends. CDR3 length equals 17 residues. Germline lookup yields CDR1 SGHRS and CDR2 YFSETQ. Here the CDR3 DNA reads TGCGCCAGCAGCTGGGGGGTCCGGGAGACGCCATCCATTGAAGCTTTCTTT. It yields the protein CASSWGVRETPSIEAFF.

The rearrangement uses TRBV7-3 and TRBJ2-1; D is undetermined. The germline V gene has CDR1 SGHTA and CDR2 FQGTGA. Trimming removed 0 bases from V and 1 base from J, with 7 bases in between. The length of the CDR3 is 15 residues. CDR3 sequence (DNA): TGTGCCAGCAGCTTAACGGGCTTTTCCTACAATGAGCAGTTCTTC. Translating it yields CASSLTGFSYNEQFF.

The chain employs TRBV16 and TRBJ2-7; TRBD1 agrees at 9 bases. The CDR3 sequence is 16 residues long. Germline values: CDR1 KGHSY, CDR2 FQNENV. The J segment lost 0 bases and the V segment lost 1 base, leaving 4 bases of the junction unmatched. CDR3 amino acids: CASSQLDRGYSYEQYF. Written as DNA, the CDR3 is TGTGCCAGCAGCCAATTAGACAGGGGGTACTCCTACGAGCAGTACTTC. Filled out from reference TRBV16 and TRBJ2-7, the complete variable domain reads GEEVAQTPKHLVRGEGQKAKLYCAPIKGHSYVFWYQQVLKNEFKFLISFQNENVFDETGMPKERFSAKCLPNSPCSLEIQATKLEDSAVYFCASSQLDRGYSYEQYFGPGTRLTVT.

The chain has TRBV20-1 and TRBJ2-3; D tentatively reads TRBD1 or TRBD2 (6 bases each). The germline V and J ends were trimmed by 4 bases and 1 base, with 15 bases remaining between them. Per the germline V gene, CDR1 is DFQATT and CDR2 is SNEGSKA (reference sequence). This CDR3 spans 15 amino acids. Written as DNA, the CDR3 is TGCAGTGCTAACTGGCCGGGGGCGCGCACAGATACGCAGTATTTT. Translated, it gives CSANWPGARTDTQYF.

A few counts support this clonotype. The chain employs TRBV5-1 and TRBJ2-3; 9 nucleotides agree with TRBD1. The ends lost 5 bases at V and 5 bases at J; junction bases unmatched: 18. The germline V gene encodes CDR1 SGHRS and CDR2 YFSETQ. This CDR3 is built from 18 residues. The CDR3 spells CASSLAKPGTGMRDTQYF. The CDR3 region has the DNA TGCGCCAGCAGTTTAGCCAAACCCGGGACAGGGATGAGAGATACGCAGTATTTT. Looking up the rest from reference TRBV5-1 and TRBJ2-3 gives the full variable domain: KAGVTQTPRYLIKTRGQQVTLSCSPISGHRSVSWYQQTPGQGLQFLFEYFSETQRNKGNFPGRFSGRQFSNSRSEMNVSTLELGDSALYLCASSLAKPGTGMRDTQYFGPGTRLTVL.

This sequence joins TRBV27 and TRBJ2-7; D gene unclear. Between the trimmed V and J ends, which lost 0 bases and 2 bases, there was a span of 14 bases. The CDR3 has 16 amino acids. Germline CDR1 and CDR2: MNHEY and SMNVEV (reference sequence). The CDR3 bases are TGTGCCAGCAGTTTATCGACCCACCCACGGACCTACGAGCAGTACTTC. As protein: CASSLSTHPRTYEQYF.